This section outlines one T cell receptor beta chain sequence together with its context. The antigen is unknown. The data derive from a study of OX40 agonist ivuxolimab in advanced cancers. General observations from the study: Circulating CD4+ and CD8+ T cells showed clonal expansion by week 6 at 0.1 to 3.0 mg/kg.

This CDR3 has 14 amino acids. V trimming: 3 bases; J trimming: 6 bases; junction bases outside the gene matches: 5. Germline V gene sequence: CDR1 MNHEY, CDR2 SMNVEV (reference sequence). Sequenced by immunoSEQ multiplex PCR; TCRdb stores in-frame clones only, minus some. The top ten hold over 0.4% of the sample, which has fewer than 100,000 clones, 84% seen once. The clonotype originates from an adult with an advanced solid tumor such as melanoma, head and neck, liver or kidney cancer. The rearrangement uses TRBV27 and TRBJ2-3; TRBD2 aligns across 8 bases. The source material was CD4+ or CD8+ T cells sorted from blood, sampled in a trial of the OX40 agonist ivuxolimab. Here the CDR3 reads CASSFQRERDTQYF. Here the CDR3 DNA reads TGTGCCAGCAGTTTTCAGCGGGAGAGGGATACGCAGTATTTT.